The entry below gives a single T cell receptor (beta chain) sequence along with its context. The antigen is undetermined. CDR3 length: 14 amino acids. The germline V gene has CDR1 SQVTM and CDR2 ANQGSEA. Trimming took off 3 bases at V and 4 bases at J, with 15 bases between the two ends. Using immunoSEQ multiplex PCR, the repertoire was profiled, and TCRdb retains in-frame clones only, with some absent. The sample carries roughly 34,000 clones, roughly four fifths recorded once. Sequencing was preceded by expansion of antigen-specific CD4+ T cells with viral peptide pools in the ViraFEST assay. Following culture for roughly 10 days, CD4+ T cells were isolated. Everyone in the study got two shots of either the BNT162b2 or mRNA-1273 vaccine. This entry is derived from a study of vaccination effects on CD4 cells after COVID-19.

This receptor was identified in a human donor who received a COVID-19 vaccine. Some clones in this sample may be carry-over from other donors' samples. The chain is built from TRBV29-1 and TRBJ1-1; weak D call: TRBD1 (6 bases). The input for sequencing was CD4+ T cells from PBMCs cultured with HCoV-NL63 spike peptides, taken after COVID-19 vaccination. The CDR3 DNA follows: TGCAGCGTTGATCGGGGGGCGCCGGGCACTGAAGCTTTCTTT. Translating it yields CSVDRGAPGTEAFF.